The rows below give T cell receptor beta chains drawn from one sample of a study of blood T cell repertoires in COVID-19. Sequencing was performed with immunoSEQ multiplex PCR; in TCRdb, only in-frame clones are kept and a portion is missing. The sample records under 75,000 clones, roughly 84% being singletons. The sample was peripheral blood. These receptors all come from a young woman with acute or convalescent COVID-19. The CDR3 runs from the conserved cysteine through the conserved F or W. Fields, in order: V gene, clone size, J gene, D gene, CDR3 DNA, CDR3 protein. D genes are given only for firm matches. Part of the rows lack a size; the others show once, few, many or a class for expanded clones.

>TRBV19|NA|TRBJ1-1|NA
TGTGCCAGTAGCCAGGACCGGGAGAGAGGTGAAGCTTTCTTT
CASSQDRERGEAFF
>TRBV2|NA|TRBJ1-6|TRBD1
TGTGCCAGCTTCCGGGACAGCAATTCACCCCTCCACTTT
CASFRDSNSPLHF
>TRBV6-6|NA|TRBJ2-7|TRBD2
TGTGCCAGCAGTTACTCGGCTAGCGGGATCTACGAGCAGTACTTC
CASSYSASGIYEQYF
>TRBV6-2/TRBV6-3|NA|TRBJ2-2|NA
TGTGCCAGCAGTTATTACAGTCTCACCGGGGAGCTGTTTTTT
CASSYYSLTGELFF
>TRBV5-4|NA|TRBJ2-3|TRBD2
TGTGCCAGCAGCTTGGCTGGGCGGGGGGGCACAGATACGCAGTATTTT
CASSLAGRGGTDTQYF
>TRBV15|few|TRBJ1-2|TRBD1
TGTGCCACCAGCAGAGGGGGGACAGGGGGTTTCTATGGCTACACCTTC
CATSRGGTGGFYGYTF
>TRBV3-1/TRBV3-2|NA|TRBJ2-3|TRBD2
TGTGCCAGCAGCCAAGAGGGCGAAAGGACTAGCGGGACAGATACGCAGTATTTT
CASSQEGERTSGTDTQYF
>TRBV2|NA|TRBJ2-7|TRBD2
TGTGCCAGCAGTGATATCAATCTAGCGGGAGGCCCCTTC
CASSDINLAGGPF
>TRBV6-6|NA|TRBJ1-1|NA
TGTGCCAGCAGTTTTTCGGGGGAGGTGATGACTGAAGCTTTCTTT
CASSFSGEVMTEAFF
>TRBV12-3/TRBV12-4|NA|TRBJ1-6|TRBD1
TGTGCCAGCAGTGGGACAGATTCACCCCTCCACTTT
CASSGTDSPLHF
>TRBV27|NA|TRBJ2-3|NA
TGTGCCAGCACCCACAGGGCCGGAGCGGGCACAGATACGCAGTATTTT
CASTHRAGAGTDTQYF
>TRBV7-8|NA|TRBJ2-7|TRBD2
TGTGCCAGCAGCTTTGGCACTAGCGGGAGGGAAGTCTACGAGCAGTACTTC
CASSFGTSGREVYEQYF
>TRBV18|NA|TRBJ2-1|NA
TGTGCCAGCTCACCACCCTTCCCGGGGAATGAGCAGTTCTTC
CASSPPFPGNEQFF
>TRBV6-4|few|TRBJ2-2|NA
TGTGCCAGCAGTGCCGGGACATCTTCCGGGGAGCTGTTTTTT
CASSAGTSSGELFF
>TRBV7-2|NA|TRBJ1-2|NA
TGTGCCAGCGGACACAGGGCCCGGGATGGCTACACCTTC
CASGHRARDGYTF
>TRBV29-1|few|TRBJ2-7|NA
TGCAGCGTTGGGGGGGAGAACTCCTACGAGCAGTACTTC
CSVGGENSYEQYF
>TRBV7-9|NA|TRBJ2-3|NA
TGTGCCAGCAGCAGGACAGACGGGGATACGCAGTATTTT
CASSRTDGDTQYF
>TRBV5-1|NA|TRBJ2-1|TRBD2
TGCGCCAGCAGCTTGACCGGGAGGGGGTTCGAGGAGCAGTTCTTC
CASSLTGRGFEEQFF
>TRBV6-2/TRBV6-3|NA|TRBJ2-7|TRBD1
TGTGCCAGCAGTTATAGCAGGGACAGCCTAACCTACGAGCAGTACTTC
CASSYSRDSLTYEQYF
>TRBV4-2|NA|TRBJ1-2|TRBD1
TGTGCCAGCAGCCAAGAGGACAGGGGAGGAGGCTACACCTTC
CASSQEDRGGGYTF
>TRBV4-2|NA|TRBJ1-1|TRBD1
TGTGCCAGCAGCCCGACAGGGCAGAACACTGAAGCTTTCTTT
CASSPTGQNTEAFF
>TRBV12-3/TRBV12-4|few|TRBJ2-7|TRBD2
TGTGCCAGCTGGACTAGCGGGTCCCACGAGCAGTACTTC
CASWTSGSHEQYF
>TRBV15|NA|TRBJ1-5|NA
TGTGCCACCAGCAGCGGGGTGGTCGATCAGCCCCAGCATTTT
CATSSGVVDQPQHF
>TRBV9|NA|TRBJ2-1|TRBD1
TGTGCCAGCAGCTCCCACGCCAGGGGGAGCTACAATGAGCAGTTCTTC
CASSSHARGSYNEQFF
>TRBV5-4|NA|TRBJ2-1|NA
TGTGCCAGCAGCTTGGTAGTTGTCGGCGGATCCTACAATGAGCAGTTCTTC
CASSLVVVGGSYNEQFF
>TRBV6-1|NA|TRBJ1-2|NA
TGTGCCAGCATTAGCCAAAGACAGGACCATGGCTACACCTTC
CASISQRQDHGYTF
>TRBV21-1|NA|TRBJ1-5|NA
TGTGCCAGCAGCAACCAGAAGACGAGGGGGTCTCAGCCCCAGCATTTT
CASSNQKTRGSQPQHF
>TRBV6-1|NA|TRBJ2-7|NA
TGTGCCAGCAGTGAAGAGGAGGGCTCCCTTTTGGAGCAGTACTTC
CASSEEEGSLLEQYF
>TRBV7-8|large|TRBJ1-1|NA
TGTGCCAGCAGCTTAGGTGTGGGCTCCTTGAACACTGAAGCTTTCTTT
CASSLGVGSLNTEAFF
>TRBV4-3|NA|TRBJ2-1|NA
TGCGCCAGCAGCCAAGACCCGGAGAATGAGCAGTTCTTC
CASSQDPENEQFF
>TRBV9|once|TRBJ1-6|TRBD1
TGTGCCAGCAGCGTCGGGACAGGGAGTTCCCCCCTCCACTTT
CASSVGTGSSPLHF